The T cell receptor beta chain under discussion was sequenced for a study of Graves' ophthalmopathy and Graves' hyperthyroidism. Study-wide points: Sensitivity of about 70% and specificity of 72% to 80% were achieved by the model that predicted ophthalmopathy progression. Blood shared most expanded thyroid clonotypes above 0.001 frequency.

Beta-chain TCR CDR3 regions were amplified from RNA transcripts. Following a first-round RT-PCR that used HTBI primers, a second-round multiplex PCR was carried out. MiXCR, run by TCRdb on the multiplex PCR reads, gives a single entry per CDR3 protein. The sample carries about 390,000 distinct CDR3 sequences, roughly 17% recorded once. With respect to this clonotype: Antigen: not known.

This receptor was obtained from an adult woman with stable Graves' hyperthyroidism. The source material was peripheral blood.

In DNA, the CDR3 is TGTGCCAGCGGGGGACAGGGATGGTATGGCTACACCTTC. It is translated as CASGGQGWYGYTF. The chain couples TRBV12-3 or TRBV12-4 to TRBJ1-2; 9 nucleotides align to TRBD1. The CDR3 is 13 residues long. The J segment lost 5 bases and the V segment lost 8 bases, leaving 6 bases of the junction unmatched.